This T cell receptor (beta chain) was sequenced in a study of neurological immune-mediated disorders. As for time point: technical triplicate 1. Germline V gene sequence: CDR1 SGDLS, CDR2 YYNGEE. Trimming shortened V by 0 bases and J by 17 bases, and 21 bases separated the two germline ends. The CDR3 length is 15 residues. The team produced cDNA through 5'RACE using 10-nucleotide random UMIs. In TCRdb, the 5' RACE reads were re-called with MiXCR into one record per CDR3 protein. The top ten clones hold less than 5.5% of a sample with tens of thousands of distinct CDR3 sequences, about 13% of them seen once.

The receptor was isolated from a female donor with HTLV-1-associated myelopathy (HAM/TSP). Sequenced: CD4+ T cells from blood. The gene calls are TRBV9 and TRBJ2-6, with D possibly being TRBD1 (5 bases). CDR3 nucleotide sequence: TGTGCCAGCAGCGTAGGGGGCTCTGGGGTCAACTTCTTGACTTTC. Amino acid sequence: CASSVGGSGVNFLTF. The full variable domain, its missing parts supplied by reference TRBV9 and TRBJ2-6, is DSGVTQTPKHLITATGQRVTLRCSPRSGDLSVYWYQQSLDQGLQFLIQYYNGEERAKGNILERFSAQQFPDLHSELNLSSLELGDSALYFCASSVGGSGVNFLTFGAGSRLTVL.